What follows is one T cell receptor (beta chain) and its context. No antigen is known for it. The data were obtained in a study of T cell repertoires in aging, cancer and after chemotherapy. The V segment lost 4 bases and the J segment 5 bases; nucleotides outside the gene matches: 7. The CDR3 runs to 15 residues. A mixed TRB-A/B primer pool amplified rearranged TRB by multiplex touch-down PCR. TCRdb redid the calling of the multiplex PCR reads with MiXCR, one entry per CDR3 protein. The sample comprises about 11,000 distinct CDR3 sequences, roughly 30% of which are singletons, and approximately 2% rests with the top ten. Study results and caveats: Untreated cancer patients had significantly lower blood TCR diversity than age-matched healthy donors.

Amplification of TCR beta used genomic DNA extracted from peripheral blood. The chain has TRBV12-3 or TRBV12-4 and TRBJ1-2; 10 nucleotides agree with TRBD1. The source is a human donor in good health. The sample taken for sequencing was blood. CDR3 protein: CASSSGQGRGYGYTF. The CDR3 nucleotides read TGTGCCAGCAGTTCGGGACAGGGGCGAGGGTATGGCTACACCTTC.